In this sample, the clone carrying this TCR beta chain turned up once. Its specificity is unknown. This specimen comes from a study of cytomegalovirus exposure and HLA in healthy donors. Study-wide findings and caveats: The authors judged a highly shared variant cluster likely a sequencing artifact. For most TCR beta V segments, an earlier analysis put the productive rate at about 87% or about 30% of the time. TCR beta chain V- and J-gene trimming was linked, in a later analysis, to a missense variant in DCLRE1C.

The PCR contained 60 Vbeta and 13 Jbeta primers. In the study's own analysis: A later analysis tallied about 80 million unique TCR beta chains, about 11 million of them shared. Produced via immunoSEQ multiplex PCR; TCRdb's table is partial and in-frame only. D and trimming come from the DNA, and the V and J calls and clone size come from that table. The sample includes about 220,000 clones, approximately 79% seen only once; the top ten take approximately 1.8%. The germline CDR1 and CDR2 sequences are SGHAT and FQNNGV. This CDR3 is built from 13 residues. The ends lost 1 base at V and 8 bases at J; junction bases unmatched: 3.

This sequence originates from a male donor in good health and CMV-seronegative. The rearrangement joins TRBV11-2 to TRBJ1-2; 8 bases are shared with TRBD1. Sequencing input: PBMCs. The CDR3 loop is CASSLGRGLGYTF. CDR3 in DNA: TGTGCCAGCAGCTTAGGCAGGGGGCTCGGCTACACCTTC.